This T cell receptor beta chain was captured by sequencing in a study of chemoradiotherapy in HPV16-positive cancers. The data were produced by immunoSEQ multiplex PCR, yet TCRdb's version contains in-frame clones alone and is incomplete. Here the sample spans about 32,000 clones, more than 70% being singletons. The junction had 13 bases not matched to a gene; V was cut back by 0 bases and J by 5 bases. The CDR3 sequence is 18 residues long. CDR1 and CDR2 (germline): LNHNV, YYDKDF (reference sequence). Concerning this clone itself: Its antigen remains unknown.

Study-level points and caveats: Only two HPV16-positive patients supplied the functional HPV-specificity definition. Candidate HPV-specific clones and E7-related TCR motifs grew in tumor during treatment.

The rearrangement joins TRBV15 to TRBJ2-5; TRBD2 matches 9 bases. The sequenced sample was blood, obtained from a patient who underwent chemoradiotherapy. The source is a human donor with HPV-associated anogenital cancer. The CDR3 protein is CATSREGAGLATRETQYF. DNA for the CDR3: TGTGCCACCAGCAGAGAGGGAGCGGGACTAGCTACAAGGGAGACCCAGTACTTC.